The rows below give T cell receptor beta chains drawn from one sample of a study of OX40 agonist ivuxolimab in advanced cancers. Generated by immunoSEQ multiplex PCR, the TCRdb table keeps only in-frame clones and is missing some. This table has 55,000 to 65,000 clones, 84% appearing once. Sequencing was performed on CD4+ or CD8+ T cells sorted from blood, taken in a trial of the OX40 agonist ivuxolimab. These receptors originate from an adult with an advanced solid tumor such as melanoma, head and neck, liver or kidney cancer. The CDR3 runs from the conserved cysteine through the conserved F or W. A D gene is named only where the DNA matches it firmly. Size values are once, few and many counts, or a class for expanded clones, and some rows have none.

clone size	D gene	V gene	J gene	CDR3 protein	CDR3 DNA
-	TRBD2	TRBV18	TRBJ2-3	CASSPGLAGADTQYF	TGTGCCAGCTCACCAGGGCTAGCGGGGGCAGATACGCAGTATTTT
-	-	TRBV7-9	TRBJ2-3	CASSRDSTDTQYF	TGTGCCAGCAGTCGGGACAGCACAGATACGCAGTATTTT
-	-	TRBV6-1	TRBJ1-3	CASSGGPGYGGNTIYF	TGTGCCAGCAGTGGGGGTCCAGGGTACGGTGGAAACACCATATATTTT
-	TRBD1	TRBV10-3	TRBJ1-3	CAIRSNTGAGNTIYF	TGTGCCATCAGGTCAAACACAGGGGCTGGAAACACCATATATTTT
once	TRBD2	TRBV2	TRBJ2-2	CASRETSAGTGELFF	TGTGCCAGCAGAGAGACTAGCGCGGGAACCGGGGAGCTGTTTTTT
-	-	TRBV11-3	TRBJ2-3	CASSTFGQTDTQYF	TGTGCCAGCAGCACATTCGGACAGACAGATACGCAGTATTTT
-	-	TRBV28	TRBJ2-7	CASSLNRVFYEQYF	TGTGCCAGCAGTCTGAACAGGGTCTTCTACGAGCAGTACTTC
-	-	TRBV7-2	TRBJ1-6	CASSRRGTSPLHF	TGTGCCAGCAGCCGCAGGGGAACGTCACCCCTCCACTTT
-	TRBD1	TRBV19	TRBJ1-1	CASSIRTGSNTEAFF	TGTGCCAGTAGTATCCGGACAGGGTCGAACACTGAAGCTTTCTTT
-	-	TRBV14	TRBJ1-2	CASSHAVQGGYTF	TGTGCCAGCAGCCACGCCGTCCAGGGAGGCTACACCTTC
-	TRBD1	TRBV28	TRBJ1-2	CASSEVTGGYGYTF	TGTGCCAGCAGTGAGGTAACAGGGGGCTATGGCTACACCTTC
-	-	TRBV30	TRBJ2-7	CAWTRPQTRSFYEQYF	TGTGCCTGGACCAGACCTCAGACCAGATCATTCTACGAGCAGTACTTC
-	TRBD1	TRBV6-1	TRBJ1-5	CASSEMGQGGQPQHF	TGTGCCAGCAGTGAAATGGGACAGGGAGGTCAGCCCCAGCATTTT
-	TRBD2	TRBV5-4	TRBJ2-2	CASSLELAGAGELFF	TGTGCCAGCAGCTTGGAGCTAGCGGGGGCCGGGGAGCTGTTTTTT
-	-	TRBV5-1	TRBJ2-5	CASSLSRQAQETQYF	TGCGCCAGCAGCTTAAGCCGACAGGCGCAAGAGACCCAGTACTTC
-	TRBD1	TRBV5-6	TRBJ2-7	CASSAGPGTGTSEQYF	TGTGCCAGCAGCGCTGGCCCCGGGACAGGGACATCCGAGCAGTACTTC
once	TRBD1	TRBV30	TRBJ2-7	CAWSVQGAHEQYF	TGTGCCTGGAGTGTTCAGGGGGCCCACGAGCAGTACTTC
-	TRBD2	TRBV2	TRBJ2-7	CASREGLAGTEQYF	TGTGCCAGCAGAGAGGGACTAGCGGGGACCGAGCAGTACTTC
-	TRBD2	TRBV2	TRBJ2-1	CASSVQLAGAYNEQFF	TGTGCCAGCAGCGTCCAACTAGCGGGGGCCTACAATGAGCAGTTCTTC
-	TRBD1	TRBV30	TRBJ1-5	CAWSARQGANQPQHF	TGTGCCTGGAGTGCGAGACAGGGGGCGAATCAGCCCCAGCATTTT
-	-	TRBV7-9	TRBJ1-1	CASSVGGAGTEAFF	TGTGCCAGCAGCGTAGGGGGGGCCGGCACTGAAGCTTTCTTT
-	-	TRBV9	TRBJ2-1	CASSVEGGTQLLEQFF	TGTGCCAGCAGCGTAGAAGGTGGGACCCAGCTTCTCGAGCAGTTCTTC
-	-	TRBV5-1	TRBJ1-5	CASSLAGPGTNQPQHF	TGCGCCAGCAGCTTGGCCGGGCCAGGAACGAATCAGCCCCAGCATTTT
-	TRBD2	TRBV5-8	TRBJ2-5	CASSFSTSGSRGQYF	TGTGCCAGCAGCTTTTCGACTAGCGGGAGTCGGGGCCAGTACTTC
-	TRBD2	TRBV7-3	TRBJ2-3	CASSPGGALADTQYF	TGTGCCAGCAGCCCCGGGGGGGCCTTGGCAGATACGCAGTATTTT
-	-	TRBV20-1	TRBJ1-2	CSAGRVYGYTF	TGCAGTGCTGGGCGGGTTTATGGCTACACCTTC
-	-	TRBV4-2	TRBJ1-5	CASSQDWGNQPQHF	TGTGCCAGCAGCCAAGACTGGGGCAATCAGCCCCAGCATTTT
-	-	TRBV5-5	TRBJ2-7	CASSLAPLDLLEQYF	TGTGCCAGCAGCTTGGCCCCCTTGGACCTACTCGAGCAGTACTTC
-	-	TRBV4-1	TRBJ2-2	CASSPRSQEITGELFF	TGCGCCAGCAGCCCGCGTAGCCAGGAGATAACCGGGGAGCTGTTTTTT
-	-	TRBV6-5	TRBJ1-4	CASSYSRVQSEKLFF	TGTGCCAGCAGTTACTCCAGGGTCCAGAGTGAAAAACTGTTTTTT
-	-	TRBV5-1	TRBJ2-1	CASSLARYNEQFF	TGCGCCAGCAGCTTGGCCCGGTACAATGAGCAGTTCTTC